This passage covers 10 T cell receptor beta chains from one sample sequenced in a study of TIL therapy for anti-PD-1-resistant metastatic lung cancer. The immunoSEQ assay was v3. Measured with immunoSEQ multiplex PCR; TCRdb has only the in-frame clones, and not every one. The data contain some 52,000 clones, around 80% of them singletons. Time point described: pre-treatment sample, taken before nivolumab and TIL therapy. Material: blood, obtained at baseline. These receptor sequences come from a woman aged 25-85 years with non-small cell lung cancer.

The V call is TRBV11-2, the J call TRBJ2-7; maybe TRBD1 (6 bases). The CDR3 totals 14 residues. The V gene lost 4 bases and the J gene lost 3 bases, with 13 bases spanning the gap. The germline CDR1 and CDR2 sequences are SGHAT and FQNNGV. The CDR3 loop reads CASSSQQGSYEQYF. The CDR3 DNA follows: TGTGCCAGCAGCTCCCAACAGGGAAGCTACGAGCAGTACTTC.

This chain joins TRBV21-1 and TRBJ2-1. TRBV21-1 is a known pseudogene. This CDR3 has 14 amino acids. The CDR3 region is CASSEVGPHNEQFF. The CDR3 DNA follows: TGTGCCAGCAGCGAAGTAGGGCCCCACAATGAGCAGTTCTTC.

The CDR3 here is CASSDGRSPPNEQFF. The CDR3 DNA is TGTGCCAGCAGCGACGGGCGTTCCCCTCCCAATGAGCAGTTCTTC. The chain combines TRBV9 with TRBJ2-1; D not resolved. Trimming removed 3 bases from V and 6 bases from J, with 16 bases in between. Germline assignment: CDR1 SGDLS and CDR2 YYNGEE. CDR3 size: 15 residues.

The chain carries TRBV10-2 and TRBJ2-5; no firm D call. The CDR3 is 11 residues long. The V and J ends lost 2 bases and 3 bases respectively, with 1 base between them. Germline V gene lookup returns CDR1 WSHSY and CDR2 SAAADI. This CDR3 is CASSEKETQYF. The CDR3 DNA sequence: TGCGCCAGCAGTGAGAAAGAGACCCAGTACTTC.

This chain connects TRBV28 to TRBJ2-1, with 15 positions matching TRBD2. The V and J ends lost 4 bases and 6 bases, in that order; junction bases with no gene match: 10. CDR1 and CDR2 from the germline V gene are MDHEN and SYDVKM. The CDR3 has 18 amino acids. CDR3 sequence: CASSSGTSGRSLGNEQFF. CDR3 sequence (DNA): TGTGCCAGCAGTTCCGGGACTAGCGGGAGGTCCTTAGGCAATGAGCAGTTCTTC.

The chain recombines TRBV15 with TRBJ2-2; possibly TRBD1 or TRBD2 for D (7 bases each). Germline CDR1 LNHNV, CDR2 YYDKDF (reference sequence). The length of the CDR3 is 16 residues. Trimming took off 4 bases at V and 7 bases at J, with 19 bases between the two ends. In DNA form, the CDR3 reads TGTGCCACCAGCACCAGGATGACAGGGAGGGGCGGGGAGCTGTTTTTT. The encoded protein is CATSTRMTGRGGELFF.

The rearrangement joins TRBV5-1 to TRBJ1-2, with unresolved D. Deletions cut 7 bases from V and 1 base from J, with 17 bases between. The CDR3 loop spans 15 amino acids. In germline, CDR1 is SGHRS, CDR2 YFSETQ. CDR3 region: CASAPVGVYNYGYTF. The CDR3 bases are TGCGCCAGCGCTCCTGTTGGGGTTTATAACTATGGCTACACCTTC.

This clone came up once. The chain uses TRBV6-5 and TRBJ1-6; D uncertain. With 1 base removed from V and 6 bases from J, the gap between germline ends came to 7 bases. Germline V gives CDR1 MNHEY, CDR2 SVGAGI. The CDR3 is 14 amino acids. Written as DNA, the CDR3 is TGTGCCAGCAGTTACTTTGGGCGTAATTCACCCCTCCACTTT. It specifies CASSYFGRNSPLHF.

The chain carries TRBV2 and TRBJ2-7; D gene ambiguous. The CDR3 extends over 12 amino acids. The germline V gene has CDR1 SNHLY and CDR2 FYNNEI. V lost 6 bases and J lost 3, with 9 bases in between. CDR3 DNA: TGTGCCAGCAGCTACACAGACTACGAGCAGTACTTC. It is translated as CASSYTDYEQYF.

The chain uses TRBV6-5 and TRBJ1-1; possible D gene TRBD1, 5 bases. From germline, CDR1 is MNHEY and CDR2 SVGAGI. The CDR3 extends over 15 amino acids. Trimming took 6 bases from V and 4 from J, leaving 18 bases between them. The CDR3 nucleotides read TGTGCCAGCAGCCCGCGATGGGGCGCGAGCACTGAAGCTTTCTTT. Encoded protein: CASSPRWGASTEAFF.